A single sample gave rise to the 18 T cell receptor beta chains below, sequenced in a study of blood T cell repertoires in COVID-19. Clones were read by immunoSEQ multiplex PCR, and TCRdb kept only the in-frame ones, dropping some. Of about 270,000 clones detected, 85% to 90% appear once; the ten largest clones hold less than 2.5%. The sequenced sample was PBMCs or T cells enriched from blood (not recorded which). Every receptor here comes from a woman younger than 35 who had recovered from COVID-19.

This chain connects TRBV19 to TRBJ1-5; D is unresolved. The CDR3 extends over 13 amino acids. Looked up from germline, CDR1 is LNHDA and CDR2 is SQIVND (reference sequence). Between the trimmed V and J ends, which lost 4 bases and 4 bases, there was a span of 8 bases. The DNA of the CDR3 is TGTGCCAGTAGTAGCGGTGGGAATCAGCCCCAGCATTTT. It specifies CASSSGGNQPQHF.

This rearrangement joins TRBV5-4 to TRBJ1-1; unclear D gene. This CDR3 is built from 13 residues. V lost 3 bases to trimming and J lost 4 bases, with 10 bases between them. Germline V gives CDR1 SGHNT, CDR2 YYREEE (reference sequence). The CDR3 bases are TGTGCCAGCAGCTCTCTGCTCGGCACTGAAGCTTTCTTT. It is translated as CASSSLLGTEAFF.

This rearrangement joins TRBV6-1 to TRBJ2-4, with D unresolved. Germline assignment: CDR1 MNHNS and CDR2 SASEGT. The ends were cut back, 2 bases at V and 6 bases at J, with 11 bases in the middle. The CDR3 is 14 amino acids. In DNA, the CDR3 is TGTGCCAGCAGTGAAAGCCCAGACTTAAACATTCAGTACTTC. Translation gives CASSESPDLNIQYF.

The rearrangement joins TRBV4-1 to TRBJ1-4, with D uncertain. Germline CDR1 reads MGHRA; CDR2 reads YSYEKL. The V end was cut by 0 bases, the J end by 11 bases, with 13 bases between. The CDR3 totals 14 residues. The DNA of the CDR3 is TGCGCCAGCAGCCAAGATCGTTCCTTCGGTAAACTGTTTTTT. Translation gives CASSQDRSFGKLFF.

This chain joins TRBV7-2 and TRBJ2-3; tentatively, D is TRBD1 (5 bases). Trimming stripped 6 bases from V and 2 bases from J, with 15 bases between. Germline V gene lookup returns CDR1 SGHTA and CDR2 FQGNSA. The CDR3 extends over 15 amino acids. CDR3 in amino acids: CASRGGHLYTDTQYF. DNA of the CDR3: TGTGCCAGCAGAGGCGGACACCTCTACACAGATACGCAGTATTTT.

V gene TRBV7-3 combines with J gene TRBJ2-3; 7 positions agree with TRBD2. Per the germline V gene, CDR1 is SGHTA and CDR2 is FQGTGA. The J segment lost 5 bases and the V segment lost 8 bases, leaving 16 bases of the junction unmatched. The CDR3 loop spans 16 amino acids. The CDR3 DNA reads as TGTGCCAGCGGACTTTTAGGACTAGTGGGGGGAGATACGCAGTATTTT. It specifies CASGLLGLVGGDTQYF.

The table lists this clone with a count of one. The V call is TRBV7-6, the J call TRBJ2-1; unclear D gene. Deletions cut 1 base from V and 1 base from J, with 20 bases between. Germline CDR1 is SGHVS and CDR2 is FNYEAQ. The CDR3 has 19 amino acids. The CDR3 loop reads CASSLVFLEKGGSYNEQFF. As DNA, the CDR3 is TGTGCCAGCAGCTTAGTGTTTCTAGAAAAAGGTGGATCCTACAATGAGCAGTTCTTC.

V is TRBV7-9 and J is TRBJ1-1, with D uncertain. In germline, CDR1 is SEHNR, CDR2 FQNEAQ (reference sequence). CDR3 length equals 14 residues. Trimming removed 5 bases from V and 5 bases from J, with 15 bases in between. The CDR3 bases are TGTGCCAGCAGCCTCCCCCCTTTGTTGACTGAAGCTTTCTTT. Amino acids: CASSLPPLLTEAFF.

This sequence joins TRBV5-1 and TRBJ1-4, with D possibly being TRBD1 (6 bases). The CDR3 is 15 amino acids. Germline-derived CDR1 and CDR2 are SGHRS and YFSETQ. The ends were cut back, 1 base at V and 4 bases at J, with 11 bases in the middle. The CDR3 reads CASSLSGQFNEKLFF. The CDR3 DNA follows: TGCGCCAGCAGCTTGTCCGGACAGTTTAATGAAAAACTGTTTTTT. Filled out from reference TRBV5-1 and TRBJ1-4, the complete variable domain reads KAGVTQTPRYLIKTRGQQVTLSCSPISGHRSVSWYQQTPGQGLQFLFEYFSETQRNKGNFPGRFSGRQFSNSRSEMNVSTLELGDSALYLCASSLSGQFNEKLFFGSGTQLSVL.

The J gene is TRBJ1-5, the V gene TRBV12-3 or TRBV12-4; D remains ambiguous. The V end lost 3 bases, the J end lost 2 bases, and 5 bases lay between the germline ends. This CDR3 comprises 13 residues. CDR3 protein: CASSLSGNQPQHF. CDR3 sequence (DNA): TGTGCCAGCAGTTTGTCGGGCAATCAGCCCCAGCATTTT.

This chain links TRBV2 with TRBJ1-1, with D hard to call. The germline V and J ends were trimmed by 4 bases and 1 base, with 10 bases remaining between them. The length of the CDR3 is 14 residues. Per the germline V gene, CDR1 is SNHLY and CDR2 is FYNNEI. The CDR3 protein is CASSAEHTNTEAFF. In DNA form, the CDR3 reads TGTGCCAGCAGTGCAGAACACACGAACACTGAAGCTTTCTTT.

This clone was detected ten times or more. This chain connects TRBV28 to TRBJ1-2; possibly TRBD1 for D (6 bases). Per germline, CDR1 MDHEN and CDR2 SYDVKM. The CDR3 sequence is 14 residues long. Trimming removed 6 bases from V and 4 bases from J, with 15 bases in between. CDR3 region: CASSPSGQLYGYTF. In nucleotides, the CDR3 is TGTGCCAGCAGCCCTTCGGGACAACTCTATGGCTACACCTTC.

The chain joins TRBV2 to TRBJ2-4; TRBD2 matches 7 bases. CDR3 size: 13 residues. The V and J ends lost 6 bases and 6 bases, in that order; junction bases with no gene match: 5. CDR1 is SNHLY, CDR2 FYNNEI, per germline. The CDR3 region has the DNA TGTGCCAGCAGAGCGGGAACGGGAAACATTCAGTACTTC. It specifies CASRAGTGNIQYF.

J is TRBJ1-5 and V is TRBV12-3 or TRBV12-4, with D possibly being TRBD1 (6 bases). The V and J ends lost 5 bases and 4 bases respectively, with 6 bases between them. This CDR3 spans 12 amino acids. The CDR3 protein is CASSQGNQPQHF. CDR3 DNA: TGTGCCAGCAGTCAGGGGAATCAGCCCCAGCATTTT.

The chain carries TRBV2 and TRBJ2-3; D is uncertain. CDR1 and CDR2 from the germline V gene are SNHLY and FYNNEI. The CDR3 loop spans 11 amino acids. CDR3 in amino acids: CAFSATDTQYF. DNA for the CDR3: TGTGCTTTCAGCGCCACAGATACGCAGTATTTT.

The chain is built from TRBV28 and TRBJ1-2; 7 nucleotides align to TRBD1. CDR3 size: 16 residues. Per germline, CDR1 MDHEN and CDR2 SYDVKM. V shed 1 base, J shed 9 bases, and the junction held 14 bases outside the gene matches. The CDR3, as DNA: TGTGCCAGCAGTTTATCTGGGACAGCCACTGTCGTGCGCTACACCTTC. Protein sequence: CASSLSGTATVVRYTF.

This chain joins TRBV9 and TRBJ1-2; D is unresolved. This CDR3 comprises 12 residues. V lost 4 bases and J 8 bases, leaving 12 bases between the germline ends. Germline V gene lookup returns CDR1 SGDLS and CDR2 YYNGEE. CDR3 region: CASSSNFPGYTF. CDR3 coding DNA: TGTGCCAGCAGCTCAAACTTCCCCGGCTACACCTTC.

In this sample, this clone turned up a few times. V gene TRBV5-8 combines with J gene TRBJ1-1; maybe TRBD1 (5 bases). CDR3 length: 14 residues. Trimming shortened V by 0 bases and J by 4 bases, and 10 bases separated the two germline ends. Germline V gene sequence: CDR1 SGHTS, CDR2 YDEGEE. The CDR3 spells CASSLAGYSTEAFF. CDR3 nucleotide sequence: TGTGCCAGCAGCTTGGCAGGGTACAGCACTGAAGCTTTCTTT.